This T cell receptor beta chain was identified during a study of T cells in Graves' hyperthyroidism and ophthalmopathy. Overall study results and limits: Blood also held most thyroid clonotypes expanded beyond 0.001.

RNA transcripts provided the source from which TCR beta CDR3 regions were amplified. TCR CDR3 underwent first-round RT-PCR with the HTBI primer set. TCRdb processed the multiplex PCR reads anew with MiXCR; each CDR3 protein has one entry. The data contain hundreds of thousands of distinct CDR3 sequences, under 15% of them seen just once; the ten biggest clones take up around 9.2%. Researchers defined stable Graves' hyperthyroidism as no ophthalmopathy progression within 18 months. Clinical symptoms, serum thyroxine, TRAb, thyroid ultrasound and orbital computed tomography established diagnosis. About 9.4 ml fresh peripheral blood yielded the PBMCs. CDR1 SNHLY and CDR2 FYNNEI come from the germline V gene. V dropped 4 bases and J dropped 2 bases, with 12 bases sitting between them. The CDR3 contains 15 residues. There are many counts of this clonotype. Its antigen is undetermined.

Sequenced material: blood. The clonotype was recovered from a woman in her late teens or twenties with Graves' hyperthyroidism. The chain recombines TRBV2 with TRBJ1-3; D not certain. Written as DNA, the CDR3 is TGTGCCAGCAGTGTTCAAGGTCCCCCTGGAAACACCATATATTTT. It is translated as CASSVQGPPGNTIYF.